A selection of T cell receptor beta chains follows, all from one sample in a study of naive and memory T cell subsets. TCRdb reprocessed the 5' RACE reads with MiXCR, giving one entry per CDR3 protein. The data show about 59,000 distinct CDR3 sequences, with 7% to 8% seen just once and about 19% held by the top ten. These receptors originate from a female donor in good health. Each CDR3 is given with its conserved first and last residue. A D gene is named only where the DNA matches it firmly. Clone size is shown for a subset of rows, as once, few, many or a class of expanded clone.

V gene	J gene	D gene	clone size	CDR3 DNA	CDR3 protein
TRBV29-1	TRBJ2-1	.	once	TGCAGCGTAGCGCAAATAGGGGGAGGGGGTTACAATGAGCAGTTCTTC	CSVAQIGGGGYNEQFF
TRBV20-1	TRBJ2-7	TRBD1	.	TGCAGTGCTAGCGCCGGGACAGACTCCTACGAGCAGTACTTC	CSASAGTDSYEQYF
TRBV6-1	TRBJ1-6	TRBD1	few	TGTGCCAGCGCGGCCGAGGGGAGGGGGCGCGGAAATTCACCCCTCCACTTT	CASAAEGRGRGNSPLHF
TRBV29-1	TRBJ2-1	TRBD2	many	TGCAGCGTTGATGGGGGGGGTGGTGGGAAAGGGATTAGCTCCTACAATGAGCAGTTCTTC	CSVDGGGGGKGISSYNEQFF
TRBV28	TRBJ2-3	.	.	TGTGCCAGCAGTTCAGGGTACGATACGCAGTATTTT	CASSSGYDTQYF
TRBV12-3/TRBV12-4	TRBJ2-2	TRBD2	.	TGTGCCAGCAGACAAGCGGGAGCCTACACCGGGGAGCTGTTTTTT	CASRQAGAYTGELFF
TRBV25-1	TRBJ1-2	.	few	TGTGCCAGCAGTCCCTTGAGGGGGTTGGGCTACACCTTC	CASSPLRGLGYTF
TRBV20-1	TRBJ2-7	.	.	TGCAGTGCTAGCGCCCCCGGGCAGGGTGTCGGCTCTGGGTCCGAGCAGTACTTC	CSASAPGQGVGSGSEQYF
TRBV19	TRBJ1-6	.	.	TGTGCCAGTAGTCCCGGGACCGATAATTCACCCCTCCACTTT	CASSPGTDNSPLHF
TRBV5-1	TRBJ2-7	.	.	TGCGCCAGCAGCTTGGCGGAGGGAATCTACGAGCAGTACTTC	CASSLAEGIYEQYF
TRBV12-3/TRBV12-4	TRBJ1-3	.	many	TGTGCCAGCAGTTCCTTCGGACTGAGCTCTGGAAACACCATATATTTT	CASSSFGLSSGNTIYF
TRBV6-6	TRBJ1-5	.	many	TGTGCCAGCAGTTACCAGGGGTCCAATCAGCCCCAGCATTTT	CASSYQGSNQPQHF
TRBV25-1	TRBJ1-1	.	few	TGTGCCAGCAGTGAAGAGTACACTGAAGCTTTCTTT	CASSEEYTEAFF
TRBV12-3/TRBV12-4	TRBJ2-2	.	.	TGTGCCAGCAGTTTAAGGCCCGGGGAGCTGTTTTTT	CASSLRPGELFF
TRBV30	TRBJ1-5	TRBD1	.	TGTGCCTGGAGCGCCGACAGGGGCGTTCAGCCCCAGCATTTT	CAWSADRGVQPQHF
TRBV10-3	TRBJ2-2	.	.	TGTGCCATCGCAACTAAGAGCACCGGGGAGCTGTTTTTT	CAIATKSTGELFF
TRBV11-1	TRBJ2-7	TRBD1	.	TGTGCCAGCAGCCAAGGGACAGGCCACGAGCAGTACTTC	CASSQGTGHEQYF
TRBV29-1	TRBJ1-2	.	few	TGCAGCGTAGGGGCCGAGGGGCCCTATGGCTACACCTTC	CSVGAEGPYGYTF
TRBV28	TRBJ1-1	.	many	TGTGCCAGCAGTCCTGAAGGGGAGTATCGGGGAGCTTTCTTT	CASSPEGEYRGAFF
TRBV10-3	TRBJ2-7	.	many	TGTGCCATCAGTGTGGACTGGGTAATTGAGCAGTACTTC	CAISVDWVIEQYF
TRBV28	TRBJ1-2	.	few	TGTGCCAGCAGTTTTCGTAACTATGGCTACACCTTC	CASSFRNYGYTF
TRBV7-9	TRBJ2-3	TRBD1	few	TGTGCCAGCAGCCCGCGGGACAGGGGCACAGATACGCAGTATTTT	CASSPRDRGTDTQYF
TRBV29-1	TRBJ2-1	.	few	TGCAGCGTCCTAGCTGCCGGGCATCATACCTACAATGAGCAGTTCTTC	CSVLAAGHHTYNEQFF
TRBV28	TRBJ1-5	.	many	TGTGCCAGCAGTTTGACGGACAGTTATAGCAATCAGCCCCAGCATTTT	CASSLTDSYSNQPQHF
TRBV7-9	TRBJ1-2	TRBD1	many	TGTGCCAGCAGCTTAGTCGACAGGGGCAACTATGGCTACACCTTC	CASSLVDRGNYGYTF
TRBV11-2	TRBJ2-5	.	few	TGTGCCAGCAGCCTACGAACTCAAACAGTACAAGAGACCCAGTACTTC	CASSLRTQTVQETQYF
TRBV9	TRBJ1-6	TRBD1	few	TGTGCCAGCAGCGCCCGACCCGGGACAGATAATTCACCCCTCCACTTT	CASSARPGTDNSPLHF
TRBV29-1	TRBJ2-7	TRBD2	few	TGCAGCGTTGAAAGGAGCGGGAGAGGTTACGAGCAGTACTTC	CSVERSGRGYEQYF
TRBV19	TRBJ1-2	TRBD1	.	TGTGCCAGTAGTATAGCCTCAGGGGGCGATGGCTACACCTTC	CASSIASGGDGYTF
TRBV6-1	TRBJ1-2	.	many	TGTGCCAGCAGTGTTGAGACAGTCGCCTATGGCTACACCTTC	CASSVETVAYGYTF
TRBV29-1	TRBJ2-5	.	many	TGCAGCGTTGAATCAGGGGCGGGGGAGACCCAGTACTTC	CSVESGAGETQYF
TRBV7-2	TRBJ2-7	TRBD1	.	TGTGCCAGCAGGGGACAGGGATCCTACGAGCAGTACTTC	CASRGQGSYEQYF
TRBV27	TRBJ2-3	TRBD2	.	TGTGCCAGCAGTCCCCCTCTAGCGGTTAGCACAGATACGCAGTATTTT	CASSPPLAVSTDTQYF
TRBV19	TRBJ2-1	.	.	TGTGCCAGTAGTACGAGGGAAGGGAACAATGAGCAGTTCTTC	CASSTREGNNEQFF
TRBV10-3	TRBJ2-5	.	.	TGTGCCATCAAAGTAGGCAGTGGTCAAGAGACCCAGTACTTC	CAIKVGSGQETQYF
TRBV18	TRBJ2-7	TRBD1	many	TGTGCCAGCTCACCCCCAGGGACAGGATTCTACGAGCAGTACTTC	CASSPPGTGFYEQYF